Each of the 20 T cell receptor beta chains below was sequenced from the same sample in a study of blood T cell repertoires in COVID-19. Repertoires were generated with immunoSEQ multiplex PCR, while TCRdb's copy carries only in-frame clones and drops some. The data show about 35,000 clones, approximately 89% seen once. Material: peripheral blood. The source of these receptors is a human donor in a cohort sampled during active COVID-19.

The V gene is TRBV5-1, the J gene TRBJ2-1; 9 bases are a match to TRBD2. Germline V gene data show CDR1 as SGHRS and CDR2 as YFSETQ. V was clipped by 5 bases and J by 8 bases; unmatched bases: 14. The CDR3 extends over 16 amino acids. CDR3 nucleotides: TGCGCCAGCAGTTTTTTTACGGCTAGCGGGGTCGATGAGCAGTTCTTC. It specifies CASSFFTASGVDEQFF. The full variable domain, with the rest looked up from reference TRBV5-1 and TRBJ2-1, is KAGVTQTPRYLIKTRGQQVTLSCSPISGHRSVSWYQQTPGQGLQFLFEYFSETQRNKGNFPGRFSGRQFSNSRSEMNVSTLELGDSALYLCASSFFTASGVDEQFFGPGTRLTVL.

Only one count was recorded for this clone. This chain connects TRBV5-6 to TRBJ1-6, with D tentatively TRBD1 (5 bases). CDR1 SGHDT and CDR2 YYEEEE come from the germline V gene. Trimming removed 5 bases at V and 0 bases at J, with 12 bases between. The CDR3 contains 16 residues. This CDR3 reads CASRLDSRSYNSPLHF. DNA for the CDR3: TGTGCCAGCAGACTCGACAGCCGCTCCTATAATTCACCCCTCCACTTT.

The chain has TRBV3-1 (or the pseudogene TRBV3-2) and TRBJ1-3; possibly TRBD1 for D (6 bases). Looked up from germline, CDR1 is LGHDT and CDR2 is YNNKEL (reference sequence). V dropped 4 bases and J dropped 1 base, with 20 bases sitting between them. The length of the CDR3 is 18 residues. CDR3 in amino acids: CASSPTGTILRSGNTIYF. The CDR3, as DNA: TGTGCCAGCAGCCCAACAGGGACTATTCTCCGATCTGGAAACACCATATATTTT.

CDR3 in amino acids: CSASTDRGNIQYF. CDR3 DNA: TGCAGTGCTAGTACGGACAGGGGAAACATTCAGTACTTC. This chain links TRBV20-1 with TRBJ2-4; 9 positions agree with TRBD1. This CDR3 contains 13 residues. The V gene's germline CDR1 is DFQATT and CDR2 SNEGSKA (reference sequence). Germline trimming cut 3 bases from V and 6 bases from J; bases unmatched to any gene: 3.

The rearrangement links TRBV2 to TRBJ1-1; D is possibly TRBD1 (5 bases). This CDR3 spans 16 amino acids. The V end lost 2 bases, the J end lost 4 bases, and 17 bases lay between the germline ends. Germline loops: CDR1 SNHLY, CDR2 FYNNEI. The chain's CDR3 is CASSESRVRATTEAFF. The CDR3 coding sequence is TGTGCCAGCAGTGAATCTCGGGTCAGGGCGACCACTGAAGCTTTCTTT.

The V gene is TRBV19, the J gene TRBJ2-1; a possible D gene is TRBD1 (6 bases). The CDR3 length is 15 residues. CDR1 LNHDA and CDR2 SQIVND come from the germline V gene (reference sequence). V shed 0 bases and J shed 8 bases, with 14 bases lying between them. CDR3 bases: TGTGCCAGTAGTATAGAAAACAGGGCTATCGATGAGCAGTTCTTC. Its translation is CASSIENRAIDEQFF.

This chain links TRBV27 with TRBJ2-5; D might be TRBD2 (5 bases). Per the germline V gene, CDR1 is MNHEY and CDR2 is SMNVEV (reference sequence). V dropped 4 bases and J dropped 1 base, with 13 bases sitting between them. CDR3 length: 15 residues. The CDR3 nucleotides are TGTGCCAGCAGTTCCTCCCGACTACTCCAAGAGACCCAGTACTTC. Its translation is CASSSSRLLQETQYF.

The V gene is TRBV5-4, the J gene TRBJ2-7; D is possibly TRBD1 (6 bases). The CDR3 spans 14 residues. Germline lookup yields CDR1 SGHNT and CDR2 YYREEE (reference sequence). V lost 4 bases and J 3 bases, leaving 14 bases between the germline ends. CDR3 sequence reads: CASSPSRDIYEQYF. The CDR3, as DNA: TGTGCCAGCAGCCCGAGCCGGGACATCTACGAGCAGTACTTC.

The chain is built from TRBV28 and TRBJ1-2; D not certain. V was clipped by 2 bases and J by 8 bases, with 15 bases between them. Germline values: CDR1 MDHEN, CDR2 SYDVKM. The CDR3 consists of 14 residues. The CDR3 sequence is CASSLVGQVMGYTF. Here the CDR3 DNA reads TGTGCCAGCAGTTTAGTTGGCCAGGTCATGGGCTACACCTTC.

The J gene is TRBJ1-5, the V gene TRBV5-1; TRBD1 aligns across 8 bases. Germline CDR1 SGHRS, CDR2 YFSETQ. V lost 2 bases and J lost 5; bases outside the gene matches: 3. This CDR3 has 14 amino acids. CDR3 residues: CASSFGQGDQPQHF. Here the CDR3 DNA reads TGCGCCAGCAGCTTTGGACAGGGCGATCAGCCCCAGCATTTT.

The chain carries TRBV6-5 and TRBJ1-6; tentatively, D is TRBD1 (5 bases). V was pared by 4 bases and J by 5 bases, with 9 bases between. This CDR3 spans 14 amino acids. Germline V gives CDR1 MNHEY, CDR2 SVGAGI. The CDR3 is CASSSGRNNSPLHF. The DNA of the CDR3 is TGTGCCAGCAGTTCAGGGCGGAATAATTCACCCCTCCACTTT.

This chain connects TRBV18 to TRBJ1-4, with TRBD1 as a possible D gene (5 bases). The germline CDR1 and CDR2 sequences are KGHSH and LQKENI. The CDR3 extends over 14 amino acids. V shed 6 bases and J shed 8 bases, with 16 bases lying between them. The CDR3 DNA is TGTGCCAGCTCTCCCACAACAGGAGACGAAAAACTGTTTTTT. Its translation is CASSPTTGDEKLFF.

The gene calls are TRBV28 and TRBJ1-2, with a weak D call TRBD1 (5 bases). The CDR3 is 13 residues long. Germline V CDR1 and CDR2: MDHEN, SYDVKM. The V and J ends lost 6 bases and 8 bases respectively, with 16 bases between them. The CDR3 is CASSLRTGRGYTF. The CDR3 nucleotides are TGTGCCAGCAGCTTACGTACAGGACGGGGCTACACCTTC.

V gene TRBV5-1 combines with J gene TRBJ2-6; 8 nucleotides agree with TRBD2. V dropped 1 base and J dropped 4; count of bases not matched to a gene: 7. The CDR3 consists of 17 residues. Germline CDR1 and CDR2: SGHRS and YFSETQ. CDR3 in DNA: TGCGCCAGCAGCTTGATTAGCGGGGTGACCGGGGCCAACGTCCTGACTTTC. This translates into CASSLISGVTGANVLTF. Filled out from reference TRBV5-1 and TRBJ2-6, the complete variable domain reads KAGVTQTPRYLIKTRGQQVTLSCSPISGHRSVSWYQQTPGQGLQFLFEYFSETQRNKGNFPGRFSGRQFSNSRSEMNVSTLELGDSALYLCASSLISGVTGANVLTFGAGSRLTVL.

This clone was found once. Within the sample, other DNA sequences also encode this same CDR3. The chain combines TRBV2 with TRBJ1-5; possibly TRBD1 for D (5 bases). Trimming took 6 bases from V and 7 from J, leaving 16 bases between them. CDR3 size: 14 residues. Germline CDR1 reads SNHLY; CDR2 reads FYNNEI. For the CDR3, the DNA is TGTGCCAGCAGGGATGGCAGGGCGTTCCAGCCCCAGCATTTT. Translated: CASRDGRAFQPQHF.

V usage is TRBV11-3 and J usage is TRBJ2-3; TRBD2 matches at 8 bases. V shed 1 base, J shed 0 bases, and the junction held 6 bases outside the gene matches. The CDR3 is 17 amino acids. Germline values: CDR1 SGHNT, CDR2 YENEEA. For the CDR3, the DNA is TGTGCCAGCAGCTTAGGTACTAGCGGAACTAGCACAGATACGCAGTATTTT. This sequence encodes CASSLGTSGTSTDTQYF. Based on the CDR3 plus reference TRBV11-3 and TRBJ2-3, the full variable domain is EAGVVQSPRYKIIEKKQPVAFWCNPISGHNTLYWYLQNLGQGPELLIRYENEEAVDDSQLPKDRFSAERLKGVDSTLKIQPAELGDSAVYLCASSLGTSGTSTDTQYFGPGTRLTVL.

This clone was detected only once. This chain uses TRBV18 with TRBJ2-2; D call uncertain. The CDR3 contains 14 residues. Deletions cut 3 bases from V and 2 bases from J, with 7 bases between. The germline gives CDR1 KGHSH, CDR2 LQKENI. CDR3 nucleotides: TGTGCCAGCTCACCTGCCAGAAACACCGGGGAGCTGTTTTTT. It specifies CASSPARNTGELFF.

This clone was observed once. This chain uses TRBV6-2 or TRBV6-3 with TRBJ2-3; maybe TRBD1 (6 bases). This CDR3 has 16 residues. V was trimmed by 6 bases and J by 2 bases, leaving 18 bases between them. Germline V gene data show CDR1 as MNHEY and CDR2 as SVGEGT. The CDR3 is CASSPRGKRTTDTQYF. The CDR3 bases are TGTGCCAGCAGCCCCAGGGGAAAGCGGACCACAGATACGCAGTATTTT.

J is TRBJ2-4 and V is TRBV7-2; 9 bases line up with TRBD1. CDR1 is SGHTA and CDR2 is FQGNSA in the germline V gene. The CDR3 is 14 amino acids. V lost 1 base and J lost 7; bases outside the gene matches: 2. The CDR3 coding sequence is TGTGCCAGCAGCTTAGGTGGACAGGGGAACATTCAGTACTTC. It translates to CASSLGGQGNIQYF.

The V call is TRBV27, the J call TRBJ1-4, with TRBD1 matching 11 bases. The trim removed 4 bases at V and 6 bases at J, leaving 4 bases unmatched. CDR1 is MNHEY, CDR2 SMNVEV, per germline (reference sequence). CDR3 length: 15 residues. CDR3 sequence (DNA): TGTGCCAGCAGTTCCTGGACAGGGGGCTATGAAAAACTGTTTTTT. It is translated as CASSSWTGGYEKLFF.